The entry below gives a single T cell receptor (beta chain) sequence along with its context. Original methodology: Amplification from reference gene primers served as the basis for estimated nucleated cell counts. The repertoire was sequenced with immunoSEQ multiplex PCR; TCRdb's copy has only in-frame clones and lacks some. V and J calls and clone size come straight from that table; D and trimming were deduced from the DNA. Here the sample spans about 170,000 clones, approximately 91% being singletons. This sample was taken from a study of blood T cell repertoires in COVID-19. Study-wide background: Sites in the United States, Italy and Spain provided acute and convalescent COVID-19 samples. In each case, the material was cDNA or gDNA derived from T cells, B-cell-depleted T cells, or PBMCs.

Seattle-derived patients entered the study during active infection and were followed longitudinally. The CDR3 sequence is 16 residues long. V trimming: 4 bases; J trimming: 8 bases; junction bases outside the gene matches: 10. From germline, CDR1 is MDHEN and CDR2 SYDVKM. The clonotype was recovered from a man between 18 and 29 years old with COVID-19, enrolled during active disease. This chain joins TRBV28 and TRBJ2-1; 11 bases align to TRBD2. Source material: peripheral blood. CDR3 in DNA: TGTGCCAGCAGTTCCCCCTTAAAACTAGCGGGAGATGAGCAGTTCTTC. Protein product: CASSSPLKLAGDEQFF.